Presented here are 10 T cell receptor beta chains from one specimen sequenced in a study of OX40 agonist ivuxolimab in advanced cancers. TCRdb's table, derived via immunoSEQ multiplex PCR, lists solely in-frame clones and lacks some. The sample holds some 40,000 clones, around 84% seen once. Material: CD4+ or CD8+ T cells sorted from blood, obtained in a trial of the OX40 agonist ivuxolimab. These receptors were taken from an adult with an advanced solid tumor such as melanoma, head and neck, liver or kidney cancer.

This chain links TRBV6-1 with TRBJ1-1; D ambiguous. Germline V gene data show CDR1 as MNHNS and CDR2 as SASEGT. V shed 1 base and J shed 5 bases, with 14 bases lying between them. This CDR3 region has 15 residues. The chain's CDR3 is CASSEVGGQVTEAFF. The CDR3 DNA sequence: TGTGCCAGCAGTGAAGTGGGTGGGCAAGTAACTGAAGCTTTCTTT.

The gene calls are TRBV5-1 and TRBJ2-7; TRBD2 agrees at 9 bases. V lost 4 bases, J lost 0 bases, and 8 bases stayed unmatched. The CDR3 consists of 16 residues. Germline CDR1 and CDR2: SGHRS and YFSETQ. CDR3 region: CASSMRLAESSYEQYF. The CDR3 nucleotides are TGCGCCAGCAGCATGAGACTAGCGGAAAGCTCCTACGAGCAGTACTTC.

This chain links TRBV4-2 with TRBJ2-7, with 10 bases identical to TRBD2. The V gene's germline CDR1 is LGHNA and CDR2 YNFKEQ. The junction had 12 bases not matched to a gene; V was cut back by 4 bases and J by 0 bases. The CDR3 runs to 18 residues. DNA of the CDR3: TGTGCCAGCAGCCTAAATCTAGCGGGGGTTGATATCTCCTACGAGCAGTACTTC. Encoded protein: CASSLNLAGVDISYEQYF.

The V call is TRBV7-9, the J call TRBJ1-1; 9 bases map to TRBD1. The CDR3 runs 14 residues. Germline-derived CDR1 and CDR2 are SEHNR and FQNEAQ (reference sequence). V shed 6 bases, J shed 11 bases, and the junction held 13 bases outside the gene matches. As DNA, the CDR3 is TGTGCCAGCAGTTACACCGGGACAGGGTTTGAGGCTTTCTTT. It encodes CASSYTGTGFEAFF.

V is TRBV10-2 and J is TRBJ2-7, with D maybe TRBD1 (5 bases). Germline lookup yields CDR1 WSHSY and CDR2 SAAADI. The CDR3 extends over 14 amino acids. V was clipped by 2 bases and J by 4 bases, with 12 bases between them. CDR3 DNA sequence: TGCGCCAGCAGTGAGAGACAGAGGTTGTACGAGCAGTACTTC. This sequence encodes CASSERQRLYEQYF.

This clone was detected a few times. The CDR3 DNA sequence: TGTGCCAGCAGTGAAACCCCCGTGGGAGGAGGTAATTCACCCCTCCACTTT. It translates to CASSETPVGGGNSPLHF. This chain joins TRBV2 and TRBJ1-6, with D uncertain. Trimming cost V 2 bases and J 6 bases, with 17 bases left between them. Germline CDR1 SNHLY, CDR2 FYNNEI. This CDR3 spans 17 amino acids.

The J gene is TRBJ1-2, the V gene TRBV5-4, with a possible D match to TRBD1 (5 bases). Per germline, CDR1 SGHNT and CDR2 YYREEE (reference sequence). Trimming left V 4 bases short and J 3 bases short, with 13 bases between. The CDR3 has 14 amino acids. The CDR3, as DNA: TGTGCCAGCAGCCCAGGGCGGGCAGACTATGGCTACACCTTC. Amino acids: CASSPGRADYGYTF.

This clone was counted once. The chain recombines TRBV18 with TRBJ2-5; 16 bases match TRBD2. The J call could be wrong; TRBJ2-7 is a better fit for the DNA end. CDR1 is KGHSH, CDR2 LQKENI, per germline. This CDR3 comprises 16 residues. CDR3 sequence (DNA): TGTGCCAGCTCACAGGGACTAGCGGGAGGGTTGGACGAGCAGTACTTC. It is translated as CASSQGLAGGLDEQYF.

V is TRBV30 and J is TRBJ2-7; D gene ambiguous. The CDR3 extends over 12 amino acids. CDR1 and CDR2 (germline): GTSNPN, SVGIG (reference sequence). V shed 2 bases and J shed 2 bases, with 7 bases lying between them. CDR3 DNA: TGTGCCTGGAGTCTTAACCCCTACGAGCAGTACTTC. Protein sequence: CAWSLNPYEQYF.

The V call is TRBV5-8, the J call TRBJ1-6; no reliable D call. CDR3 length: 15 residues. The V gene lost 0 bases and the J gene lost 5 bases, with 9 bases spanning the gap. CDR1 and CDR2 from the germline V gene are SGHTS and YDEGEE. The CDR3 sequence is CASSLVMNNNSPLHF. The CDR3 nucleotides read TGTGCCAGCAGCTTGGTAATGAACAATAATTCACCCCTCCACTTT.